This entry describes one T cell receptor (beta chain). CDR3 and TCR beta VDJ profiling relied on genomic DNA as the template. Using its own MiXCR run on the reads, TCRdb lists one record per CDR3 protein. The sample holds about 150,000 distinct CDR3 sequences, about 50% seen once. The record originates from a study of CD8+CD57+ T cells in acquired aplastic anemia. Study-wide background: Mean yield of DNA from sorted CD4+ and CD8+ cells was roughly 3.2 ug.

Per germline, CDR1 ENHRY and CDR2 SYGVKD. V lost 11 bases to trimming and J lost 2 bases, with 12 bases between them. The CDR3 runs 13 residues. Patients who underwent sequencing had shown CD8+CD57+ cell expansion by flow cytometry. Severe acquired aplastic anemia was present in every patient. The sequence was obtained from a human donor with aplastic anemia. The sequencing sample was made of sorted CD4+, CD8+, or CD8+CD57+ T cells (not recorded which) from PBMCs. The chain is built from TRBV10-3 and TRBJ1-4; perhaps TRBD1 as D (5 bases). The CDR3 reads CASKPGTNEKLFF. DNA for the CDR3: TGTGCCTCTAAGCCAGGGACTAATGAAAAACTGTTTTTT.